The 6 T cell receptor beta chains given below trace back to one sample, sequenced in a study of OX40 agonist ivuxolimab in advanced cancers. TCRdb's table, derived via immunoSEQ multiplex PCR, lists solely in-frame clones and lacks some. The sample records around 18,000 clones, just under 75% being singletons. Source: CD4+ or CD8+ T cells sorted from blood, taken in a trial of the OX40 agonist ivuxolimab. These receptor sequences come from an adult with an advanced solid tumor such as melanoma, head and neck, liver or kidney cancer.

This sequence joins TRBV9 and TRBJ1-2; possibly TRBD1 for D (5 bases). This CDR3 spans 15 amino acids. Trimming stripped 0 bases from V and 6 bases from J, with 15 bases between. Germline CDR1 SGDLS, CDR2 YYNGEE. The CDR3 here is CASSVGSDSGDGYTF. CDR3 bases: TGTGCCAGCAGCGTAGGAAGCGACAGTGGAGATGGCTACACCTTC.

The chain uses TRBV5-4 and TRBJ1-1; weak D call: TRBD1 (5 bases). CDR3 length equals 12 residues. Germline assignment: CDR1 SGHNT and CDR2 YYREEE (reference sequence). V shed 4 bases and J shed 6 bases, with 10 bases lying between them. In nucleotides, the CDR3 is TGTGCCAGCAGCCACGTGGGGGCTGAAGCTTTCTTT. Its translation is CASSHVGAEAFF. The whole variable domain, filled in from reference TRBV5-4 and TRBJ1-1, reads ETGVTQSPTHLIKTRGQQVTLRCSSQSGHNTVSWYQQALGQGPQFIFQYYREEENGRGNFPPRFSGLQFPNYSSELNVNALELDDSALYLCASSHVGAEAFFGQGTRLTVV.

This clone is medium-sized (0.01 to 0.1%) within its sample. The chain links TRBV6-1 to TRBJ2-7; D perhaps matches TRBD1 (6 bases). Germline CDR1 and CDR2: MNHNS and SASEGT. V dropped 1 base and J dropped 3 bases, with 16 bases sitting between them. CDR3 length: 16 residues. CDR3 loop: CASSEGPQGSRYEQYF. In DNA, the CDR3 is TGTGCCAGCAGTGAAGGGCCCCAGGGGTCTCGCTACGAGCAGTACTTC.

About this clone: Other DNA variants within this sample encode the same CDR3. The chain has TRBV9 and TRBJ2-2; tentatively, D is TRBD1 or TRBD2 (5 bases each). V was clipped by 0 bases and J by 1 base, with 7 bases between them. CDR1 and CDR2 from the germline V gene are SGDLS and YYNGEE. This CDR3 has 15 amino acids. The CDR3 bases are TGTGCCAGCAGCGTAGGTGGGGGGAACACCGGGGAGCTGTTTTTT. Its translation: CASSVGGGNTGELFF. The variable domain in full, completed from reference TRBV9 and TRBJ2-2, reads DSGVTQTPKHLITATGQRVTLRCSPRSGDLSVYWYQQSLDQGLQFLIQYYNGEERAKGNILERFSAQQFPDLHSELNLSSLELGDSALYFCASSVGGGNTGELFFGEGSRLTVL.

The count of this clone is one. V and J are TRBV2 and TRBJ2-5; D possibly matches TRBD1 or TRBD2 (5 bases each). The germline CDR1 and CDR2 sequences are SNHLY and FYNNEI. CDR3 size: 15 residues. Between the trimmed V and J ends, which lost 3 bases and 3 bases, there was a span of 14 bases. CDR3 nucleotide sequence: TGTGCCAGCAGTGAGGGGCTAGCCGCGAAAGAGACCCAGTACTTC. As protein: CASSEGLAAKETQYF.

This rearrangement joins TRBV28 to TRBJ2-5, with 14 nucleotides matching TRBD2. The CDR3 runs to 15 residues. V trimming: 5 bases; J trimming: 7 bases; junction bases outside the gene matches: 6. Looked up from germline, CDR1 is MDHEN and CDR2 is SYDVKM. The CDR3 region has the DNA TGTGCCAGCAGTATGGGACTAGCGGGGGTCGCGACCCAGTACTTC. This sequence encodes CASSMGLAGVATQYF.